This T cell receptor (beta chain) was found in a study of control samples from healthy donors and cancer patients. The CDR3 extends over 15 amino acids. The ends lost 6 bases at V and 6 bases at J; junction bases unmatched: 6. CDR1 is MDHEN and CDR2 is SYDVKM in the germline V gene. Data came from immunoSEQ multiplex PCR; TCRdb stores just in-frame clones and leaves some out. The data contain over 150,000 clones, 90% to 95% of them seen just once; the ten biggest clones take up approximately 6%. The table lists this clone with a few counts. The rearrangement joins TRBV28 to TRBJ1-6; 9 bases match TRBD1. Sequencing was done on a sample of blood. The origin of this receptor is a man in his forties in good health. CDR3 amino acids: CASRTRDRANSPLHF. In DNA form, the CDR3 reads TGTGCCAGCAGGACCCGGGACAGGGCTAATTCACCCCTCCACTTT.